These 21 T cell receptor beta chains originate from one sample sequenced in a study of CD8 T cells in ankylosing spondylitis. Using its own MiXCR run on the 5' RACE reads, TCRdb lists one record per CDR3 protein. The repertoire has a few hundred thousand distinct CDR3 sequences, 11% of them found once; the top ten carry around 10%. What was sequenced was blood, either unsorted or a sorted T cell fraction (not recorded which). These receptors all stem from a female donor with ankylosing spondylitis or in good health (not recorded which).

This clonotype was seen at least ten times. The CDR3 DNA sequence: TGCAGTGCTAGATGGGGGACCATCTACAATGAGCAGTTCTTC. This encodes CSARWGTIYNEQFF. J is TRBJ2-1 and V is TRBV20-1, with D perhaps given as TRBD1 or TRBD2 (5 bases each). The germline CDR1 and CDR2 sequences are DFQATT and SNEGSKA (reference sequence). This CDR3 has 14 residues. The germline V and J ends were trimmed by 2 bases and 3 bases, with 11 bases remaining between them.

This clonotype was detected many times. The chain carries TRBV4-3 and TRBJ2-2; D perhaps matches TRBD2 (5 bases). V gave up 4 bases and J gave up 1 base, with 22 bases separating them. The germline gives CDR1 LGHNA, CDR2 YSLEER. CDR3 length: 19 amino acids. CDR3 sequence: CASSRTRSRISENTGELFF. The CDR3 DNA reads TGCGCCAGCAGCCGTACTAGGTCTCGGATCTCGGAGAACACCGGGGAGCTGTTTTTT.

This clonotype has a count of ten or more. The genes are TRBV12-3 or TRBV12-4 and TRBJ2-1; D is unresolved. Trimming stripped 6 bases from V and 14 bases from J, with 8 bases between. This CDR3 is built from 9 residues. CDR3 region: CASSPPKFF. The CDR3 DNA reads TGTGCCAGCAGCCCGCCCAAGTTCTTC.

This clonotype was found many times. CDR3: CASGPGSTDTQYF. For the CDR3, the DNA is TGTGCCAGCGGGCCAGGGAGCACAGATACGCAGTATTTT. V gene TRBV3-1 combines with J gene TRBJ2-3, with D tentatively TRBD1 (5 bases). Trimming removed 8 bases at V and 0 bases at J, with 9 bases between. The CDR3 runs to 13 residues. CDR1 and CDR2 from the germline V gene are LGHDT and YNNKEL (reference sequence).

This clonotype came up many times. The rearrangement uses TRBV12-3 or TRBV12-4 and TRBJ2-4; TRBD1 agrees at 12 bases. The CDR3 is 15 amino acids. V trimming: 4 bases; J trimming: 6 bases; junction bases outside the gene matches: 4. Here the CDR3 reads CASSSGTGGLNIQYF. The DNA of the CDR3 is TGTGCCAGCAGTTCCGGGACAGGGGGCTTAAACATTCAGTACTTC.

In regard to this clonotype: This may be a read error: a much more frequent sequence differs by one nucleotide. Lacking the conserved final phenylalanine or tryptophan, this CDR3 likely reflects a read error. The V call is TRBV3-1, the J call TRBJ2-5; 9 nucleotides line up with TRBD2. V lost 1 base and J lost 2; bases outside the gene matches: 11. The CDR3 extends over 18 amino acids. Looked up from germline, CDR1 is LGHDT and CDR2 is YNNKEL (reference sequence). In nucleotides, the CDR3 is TGTGCCAGCAGCCAAGTGAGCGGGGGGACCCGCGTTCAAGAGACCCAGTACTCC. It yields the protein CASSQVSGGTRVQETQYS.

Ten or more counts support this clonotype. The CDR3 DNA reads as TGTGCCATCAGTGGGACAGCTAATGAGCAGTTCTTC. Translating gives CAISGTANEQFF. The chain recombines TRBV10-3 with TRBJ2-1; D might be TRBD1 (6 bases). The CDR3 is 12 residues long. Trimming removed 4 bases from V and 7 bases from J, with 8 bases in between. The germline V gene has CDR1 ENHRY and CDR2 SYGVKD.

This clonotype has at least ten counts. The genes are TRBV7-2 and TRBJ2-2, with no clear D. Trimming removed 5 bases at V and 5 bases at J, with 9 bases between. The germline CDR1 and CDR2 sequences are SGHTA and FQGNSA. The CDR3 contains 13 residues. The CDR3 nucleotides read TGTGCCAGCAGCCAATGGGCAACCGGGGAGCTGTTTTTT. It is translated as CASSQWATGELFF. The variable domain in full, with the rest retrieved from reference TRBV7-2 and TRBJ2-2, is GAGVSQSPSNKVTEKGKDVELRCDPISGHTALYWYRQSLGQGLEFLIYFQGNSAPDKSGLPSDRFSAERTGGSVSTLTIQRTQQEDSAVYLCASSQWATGELFFGEGSRLTVL.

This clonotype has at least ten counts. J is TRBJ2-2 and V is TRBV10-3; the D gene is possibly TRBD1 (5 bases). CDR1 is ENHRY and CDR2 is SYGVKD in the germline V gene. Trimming left V 8 bases short and J 1 base short, with 8 bases between. The CDR3 loop spans 13 amino acids. For the CDR3, the DNA is TGTGCCATCTCCAGGGAGAACACCGGGGAGCTGTTTTTT. Translation: CAISRENTGELFF.

This clonotype was seen ten or more times. The V call is TRBV5-1, the J call TRBJ2-5; 7 bases match TRBD2. The CDR3 is 12 amino acids. With V trimmed by 5 bases and J by 3 bases, 1 base remained unmatched. Germline lookup yields CDR1 SGHRS and CDR2 YFSETQ. CDR3 DNA: TGCGCCAGCAGACTAGCGAAAGAGACCCAGTACTTC. It translates to CASRLAKETQYF.

This clonotype was detected a few times. The chain couples TRBV7-8 to TRBJ2-3; the match to TRBD1 covers 7 bases. V lost 7 bases, J lost 2 bases, and 15 bases stayed unmatched. CDR3 length: 17 residues. The germline CDR1 and CDR2 sequences are SGHVS and FQNEAQ. The CDR3 loop is CASMTGARTGITDTQYF. CDR3 coding DNA: TGTGCCAGCATGACGGGCGCCCGGACAGGAATCACAGATACGCAGTATTTT. Full variable domain (outside the CDR3, taken from reference TRBV7-8 and TRBJ2-3): GAGVSQSPRYKVAKRGQDVALRCDPISGHVSLFWYQQALGQGPEFLTYFQNEAQLDKSGLPSDRFFAERPEGSVSTLKIQRTQQEDSAVYLCASMTGARTGITDTQYFGPGTRLTVL.

This clonotype was observed many times. This chain joins TRBV5-1 and TRBJ1-2, with D possibly matching TRBD1 (6 bases). The V end was cut by 0 bases, the J end by 8 bases, with 14 bases between. Germline CDR1 is SGHRS and CDR2 is YFSETQ. The CDR3 runs 14 residues. The CDR3 nucleotides are TGCGCCAGCAGCTTGGAACAGGGAGCTAGAGGCTACACCTTC. Protein sequence: CASSLEQGARGYTF.

The chain combines TRBV20-1 with TRBJ1-1; D is possibly TRBD1 (5 bases). Germline V lookup: CDR1 DFQATT, CDR2 SNEGSKA (reference sequence). This CDR3 comprises 12 residues. The V gene lost 6 bases and the J gene lost 0 bases, with 8 bases spanning the gap. The CDR3, as DNA: TGCAGTGCCTGGACACTGAACACTGAAGCTTTCTTT. Its translation is CSAWTLNTEAFF.

At least ten counts were recorded for this clonotype. The chain recombines TRBV25-1 with TRBJ2-2; 9 nucleotides agree with TRBD2. CDR1 is MGHDK, CDR2 SYGVNS, per germline. The CDR3 spans 14 residues. J was trimmed by 4 bases and V by 4 bases; bases with no gene match: 1. The CDR3 sequence: CASSASGITGELFF. CDR3 in DNA: TGTGCCAGCAGTGCTAGCGGGATCACCGGGGAGCTGTTTTTT.

The sample holds many counts of this clonotype. The J gene is TRBJ2-7, the V gene TRBV18; 10 bases agree with TRBD1. The CDR3 runs 13 residues. Unmatched junction bases numbered 3, after V lost 5 bases and J lost 5 bases. From germline, CDR1 is KGHSH and CDR2 LQKENI. CDR3 bases: TGTGCCAGCTCATCGGACAGGGGGAACGAGCAGTACTTC. Its protein is CASSSDRGNEQYF.

This clonotype was detected ten times or more. V usage is TRBV20-1 and J usage is TRBJ2-7; 10 bases are shared with TRBD2. V was pared by 6 bases and J by 4 bases, with 15 bases of the junction left unmatched. CDR1 and CDR2 from the germline V gene are DFQATT and SNEGSKA (reference sequence). The CDR3 length is 16 residues. DNA for the CDR3: TGCAGTGCCCCGACGGGAAAAGCGGGAGGGACGTACGAGCAGTACTTC. Translating it yields CSAPTGKAGGTYEQYF.

This clonotype was observed a few times. The V call is TRBV30, the J call TRBJ2-5; unclear D gene. Germline V gene data show CDR1 as GTSNPN and CDR2 as SVGIG (reference sequence). CDR3 size: 15 residues. V gave up 2 bases and J gave up 5 bases, with 18 bases separating them. The DNA for the CDR3 is TGTGCCTGGAGTCCTCAACGTAATTTTGGGGAGACCCAGTACTTC. Protein: CAWSPQRNFGETQYF. The full variable domain, its missing parts supplied by reference TRBV30 and TRBJ2-5, is SQTIHQWPATLVQPVGSPLSLECTVEGTSNPNLYWYRQAAGRGLQLLFYSVGIGQISSEVPQNLSASRPQDRQFILSSKKLLLSDSGFYLCAWSPQRNFGETQYFGPGTRLLVL.

This clonotype was recorded at least ten times. The chain couples TRBV20-1 to TRBJ2-1, with D possibly being TRBD2 (6 bases). CDR1 is DFQATT, CDR2 SNEGSKA, per germline (reference sequence). With 3 bases removed from V and 2 bases from J, the gap between germline ends came to 11 bases. The CDR3 consists of 14 residues. Written as DNA, the CDR3 is TGCAGTGCTAGGCGGGAACCAGCCTACAATGAGCAGTTCTTC. Protein sequence: CSARREPAYNEQFF.

Worth noting for this clonotype: Possible read error: a much larger clone is one base away. The gene calls are TRBV3-1 and TRBJ2-7, with D uncertain. This CDR3 region has 14 residues. The germline CDR1 and CDR2 sequences are LGHDT and YNNKEL (reference sequence). The chain's CDR3 is CAGSQGTRTYEQYF. CDR3 DNA: TGTGCCGGCAGCCAAGGTACCAGGACCTACGAGCAGTACTTC.

This clonotype was counted only a few times. This chain connects TRBV3-1 to TRBJ1-1; TRBD1 is a possible D gene (6 bases). This CDR3 is built from 16 residues. Per germline, CDR1 LGHDT and CDR2 YNNKEL (reference sequence). The V and J ends lost 0 bases and 2 bases respectively, with 13 bases between them. CDR3 region: CASSQDEVRGNTEAFF. The CDR3 DNA follows: TGTGCCAGCAGCCAAGATGAGGTCAGGGGAAACACTGAAGCTTTCTTT.

This clonotype was counted many times. V and J are TRBV10-1 and TRBJ2-7; the match to TRBD1 covers 9 bases. CDR1 and CDR2 (germline): WNHNN, SYGVQD (reference sequence). CDR3 size: 15 residues. The ends lost 6 bases at V and 5 bases at J; junction bases unmatched: 11. The DNA of the CDR3 is TGCGCCAGCAGCCCCTTGGGACAGGGTTCGAACGAGCAGTACTTC. Protein: CASSPLGQGSNEQYF.